The 23 T cell receptor beta chains presented below share a single source sample, sequenced in a study of T cell responses to AZD1222 COVID-19 vaccine (dated by TCRdb to about 2021). The intended sense of this specimen's time point label: baseline before first vaccination. To prepare the library, the immunoSEQ multiplex PCR assay was applied. TCRdb obtained this table from immuneACCESS and retained in-frame rearrangements with V and J assigned. These tables miss some clones; where compared with another copy, unresolved V genes account for less than half of the shortfall, and the remainder is unexplained. The sample table holds 95,000 to 150,000 clones, of which almost 95% were seen once. The biggest ten clones account for around 1.8% of the sample. The sequenced sample was peripheral blood, obtained on day 0 of AZD1222 vaccination. Receptor source: an adult in good health.

This chain joins TRBV19 and TRBJ1-1, with a tentative D call TRBD1 (6 bases). V was shortened by 0 bases and J by 2 bases, with 10 bases between the two germline ends. The CDR3 has 15 amino acids. Germline V gives CDR1 LNHDA, CDR2 SQIVND (reference sequence). CDR3 in amino acids: CASSIEMGANTEAFF. CDR3 bases: TGTGCCAGTAGTATAGAGATGGGGGCTAACACTGAAGCTTTCTTT.

The chain has TRBV24-1 and TRBJ2-2, with 14 bases lining up with TRBD2. V shed 6 bases, J shed 7 bases, and the junction held 6 bases outside the gene matches. The CDR3 spans 16 residues. Per germline, CDR1 KGHDR and CDR2 SFDVKD. As DNA, the CDR3 is TGTGCCACCAGTACCGGACTAGCGGGAGGTCGCGGGGAGCTGTTTTTT. Translation: CATSTGLAGGRGELFF.

This sequence joins TRBV2 and TRBJ1-2, with D tentatively TRBD1 (5 bases). The length of the CDR3 is 13 residues. The V gene lost 8 bases and the J gene lost 6 bases, with 16 bases spanning the gap. Looked up from germline, CDR1 is SNHLY and CDR2 is FYNNEI. DNA for the CDR3: TGTGCCAGCTCAAGGGCAGGGAAGGATGGCTACACCTTC. Translation: CASSRAGKDGYTF.

This sequence joins TRBV14 and TRBJ2-5; D gene ambiguous. From germline, CDR1 is SGHDN and CDR2 FVKESK. This CDR3 contains 11 residues. Trimming took off 9 bases at V and 5 bases at J, with 10 bases between the two ends. The CDR3 loop reads CASSRFETQYF. The CDR3 DNA sequence: TGTGCCAGTAGTCGGTTCGAGACCCAGTACTTC.

The rearrangement links TRBV5-5 to TRBJ2-7; the D is unclear. The CDR3 loop spans 14 amino acids. V lost 1 base and J 0 bases, leaving 8 bases between the germline ends. The germline gives CDR1 SGHKS, CDR2 YYEKEE (reference sequence). This chain's CDR3 is CASSLRASSYEQYV. DNA of the CDR3: TGTGCCAGCAGCTTGAGAGCCAGCTCCTACGAGCAGTACGTC.

The chain couples TRBV18 to TRBJ1-1; 7 positions agree with TRBD1. The CDR3 is made up of 14 amino acids. V was clipped by 5 bases and J by 3 bases; unmatched bases: 6. Germline V lookup: CDR1 KGHSH, CDR2 LQKENI. CDR3 region: CASSGAGGYTEAFF. CDR3 DNA sequence: TGTGCCAGCTCAGGGGCAGGGGGATACACTGAAGCTTTCTTT.

The genes are TRBV4-1 and TRBJ2-3, with 14 positions matching TRBD2. V shed 1 base, J shed 5 bases, and the junction held 2 bases outside the gene matches. CDR1 is MGHRA, CDR2 YSYEKL, per germline. The CDR3 is made up of 16 amino acids. The CDR3 DNA is TGCGCCAGCAGCCAAGTGGGGACTAGCGGGAGAGATACGCAGTATTTT. It is translated as CASSQVGTSGRDTQYF.

J is TRBJ2-2 and V is TRBV7-8; possible D gene TRBD1, 8 bases. V was shortened by 5 bases and J by 5 bases, with 12 bases between the two germline ends. The CDR3 runs to 14 residues. Germline V gene sequence: CDR1 SGHVS, CDR2 FQNEAQ. CDR3 in DNA: TGTGCCAGCAGCGCACAGGGGGGGACCGGGGAGCTGTTTTTT. This translates into CASSAQGGTGELFF.

This clone appeared once. CDR3 loop: CASQGQQNQPQHF. As DNA, the CDR3 is TGTGCCAGCCAGGGACAGCAAAATCAGCCCCAGCATTTT. This chain connects TRBV18 to TRBJ1-5; 7 bases align to TRBD1. J lost 4 bases, V lost 8 bases, and 5 bases had no gene match. This CDR3 contains 13 residues. Germline V gives CDR1 KGHSH, CDR2 LQKENI.

DNA for the CDR3: TGTGCCAGCAGTTACCGCACAGGGGGTAACTATGGCTACACCTTC. Encoded protein: CASSYRTGGNYGYTF. J is TRBJ1-2 and V is TRBV6-6; TRBD1 aligns across 8 bases. The CDR3 loop spans 15 amino acids. V trimming: 2 bases; J trimming: 1 base; junction bases outside the gene matches: 3. Germline CDR1 and CDR2: MNHNY and SVGAGI (reference sequence).

The chain combines TRBV6-5 with TRBJ1-1; 12 bases are shared with TRBD1. Losses at the gene ends were 9 bases for V and 5 bases for J; bases not matched to a gene: 7. CDR1 is MNHEY, CDR2 SVGAGI, per germline. This CDR3 is 14 amino acids long. The CDR3 is CARGDRGLGTEAFF. CDR3 nucleotide sequence: TGTGCCAGGGGGGACAGGGGGCTAGGTACTGAAGCTTTCTTT.

The genes are TRBV6-6 and TRBJ2-1, with TRBD2 matching over 8 bases. Unmatched junction bases numbered 8, after V lost 2 bases and J lost 14 bases. The CDR3 contains 13 residues. Germline V CDR1 and CDR2: MNHNY, SVGAGI (reference sequence). This chain's CDR3 is CASSYPMGSGKFF. The DNA for the CDR3 is TGTGCCAGCAGTTACCCGATGGGTAGCGGGAAGTTCTTC.

J is TRBJ2-1 and V is TRBV28; 7 positions agree with TRBD1. V was pared by 2 bases and J by 4 bases, with 8 bases of the junction left unmatched. Looked up from germline, CDR1 is MDHEN and CDR2 is SYDVKM. The CDR3 runs to 16 residues. DNA for the CDR3: TGTGCCAGCAGTTTAGCCGAAGGACAGGTTTACAATGAGCAGTTCTTC. The encoded protein is CASSLAEGQVYNEQFF.

The chain couples TRBV5-4 to TRBJ1-1; D is undetermined. This CDR3 is 15 amino acids long. Trimming removed 1 base at V and 1 base at J, with 11 bases between. Germline V lookup: CDR1 SGHNT, CDR2 YYREEE (reference sequence). The CDR3 bases are TGTGCCAGCAGCTTGCGGTTACACACGAACACTGAAGCTTTCTTT. Amino acids: CASSLRLHTNTEAFF.

This rearrangement joins TRBV28 to TRBJ1-5; tentative D call: TRBD1 (5 bases). Trimming cost V 4 bases and J 5 bases, with 6 bases left between them. The CDR3 consists of 12 residues. Looked up from germline, CDR1 is MDHEN and CDR2 is SYDVKM. The DNA of the CDR3 is TGTGCCAGCAGTTGGGGGGATCAGCCCCAGCATTTT. This codes for CASSWGDQPQHF.

As DNA, the CDR3 is TGTGCCAGCAGTTTCCCCAGCGGGGGGGGCAACACCGGGGAGCTGTTTTTT. Amino acid sequence: CASSFPSGGGNTGELFF. The genes are TRBV6-2 or TRBV6-3 and TRBJ2-2; TRBD2 agrees at 10 bases. Germline CDR1 reads MNHEY; CDR2 reads SVGEGT. This CDR3 spans 17 amino acids. V gave up 4 bases and J gave up 2 bases; unmatched junction bases: 7.

This clone was seen only a few times. The J gene is TRBJ1-6, the V gene TRBV30, with D possibly being TRBD1 (5 bases). V was pared by 3 bases and J by 3 bases, with 12 bases between. This CDR3 spans 15 amino acids. Germline V gene sequence: CDR1 GTSNPN, CDR2 SVGIG (reference sequence). This chain's CDR3 is CAWSRGVDYNSPLHF. The CDR3 bases are TGTGCCTGGAGCCGAGGGGTTGACTATAATTCACCCCTCCACTTT. The entire variable domain, with the rest obtained from reference TRBV30 and TRBJ1-6, is as follows: SQTIHQWPATLVQPVGSPLSLECTVEGTSNPNLYWYRQAAGRGLQLLFYSVGIGQISSEVPQNLSASRPQDRQFILSSKKLLLSDSGFYLCAWSRGVDYNSPLHFGNGTRLTVT.

J is TRBJ2-1 and V is TRBV7-2, with D perhaps being TRBD1 or TRBD2 (5 bases each). The germline CDR1 and CDR2 sequences are SGHTA and FQGNSA. The V gene lost 5 bases and the J gene lost 10 bases, with 27 bases spanning the gap. CDR3 length equals 17 residues. CDR3: CASSPRPVTGTTGEQFF. CDR3 DNA: TGTGCCAGCAGCCCCCGACCTGTGACCGGGACCACCGGGGAGCAGTTCTTC.

The chain joins TRBV5-4 to TRBJ1-2; tentatively, D is TRBD1 (6 bases). CDR1 and CDR2 (germline): SGHNT, YYREEE (reference sequence). Trimming shortened V by 0 bases and J by 1 base, and 10 bases separated the two germline ends. CDR3 length: 15 residues. For the CDR3, the DNA is TGTGCCAGCAGCTTGGGCGGACAGAGTAACTATGGCTACACCTTC. This encodes CASSLGGQSNYGYTF.

CDR3 residues: CASSTQEQAKSYTF. Written as DNA, the CDR3 is TGTGCCAGTAGTACCCAGGAACAGGCGAAGAGCTACACCTTC. The chain joins TRBV19 to TRBJ1-2; D may be TRBD1 (5 bases). Germline CDR1 is LNHDA and CDR2 is SQIVND (reference sequence). V lost 4 bases, J lost 9 bases, and 18 bases lay in between. This CDR3 spans 14 amino acids.

The chain employs TRBV6-5 and TRBJ1-5; TRBD1 is a possible D gene (6 bases). The CDR3 has 15 residues. Germline loops: CDR1 MNHEY, CDR2 SVGAGI. V was cut by 5 bases and J by 2 bases, with 13 bases left in between. CDR3 sequence reads: CASSQQGGGNQPQHF. CDR3 bases: TGTGCCAGCAGTCAACAGGGTGGTGGCAATCAGCCCCAGCATTTT.

The chain carries TRBV5-4 and TRBJ1-2; 8 positions match TRBD1. The V gene's germline CDR1 is SGHNT and CDR2 YYREEE (reference sequence). J gave up 1 base and V 4 bases, and 6 bases lay outside the gene matches. This CDR3 comprises 15 residues. In nucleotides, the CDR3 is TGTGCCAGCAGCGGCTCGACAGGGGTTAACTATGGCTACACCTTC. Translated: CASSGSTGVNYGYTF.

The V call is TRBV7-2, the J call TRBJ2-5, with 8 bases that match TRBD2. CDR1 SGHTA and CDR2 FQGNSA come from the germline V gene. The CDR3 spans 13 residues. Unmatched junction bases numbered 4, after V lost 5 bases and J lost 5 bases. CDR3 DNA sequence: TGTGCCAGCAGCAGACTAGCGCTGGAGACCCAGTACTTC. This translates into CASSRLALETQYF.